The next 14 T cell receptor beta chains were all read from a single sample in a study of technical replicates of blood from a few donors. Sequenced by immunoSEQ multiplex PCR; TCRdb stores in-frame clones only, minus some. Of some 14,000 clones listed, roughly 84% are singletons. Sequences were obtained from PBMCs. The receptors derive from a human donor in good health.

V gene TRBV6-5 combines with J gene TRBJ1-1, with 7 bases fitting TRBD1. V shed 7 bases, J shed 2 bases, and the junction held 4 bases outside the gene matches. The CDR3 is made up of 13 amino acids. CDR1 MNHEY and CDR2 SVGAGI come from the germline V gene. The CDR3 DNA follows: TGTGCCAGCATCGGACAGGCAAACACTGAAGCTTTCTTT. Protein sequence: CASIGQANTEAFF.

The chain recombines TRBV4-1 with TRBJ2-1, with 14 bases aligning to TRBD2. The J segment lost 6 bases and the V segment lost 3 bases, leaving 13 bases of the junction unmatched. CDR1 MGHRA and CDR2 YSYEKL come from the germline V gene. The CDR3 runs to 19 residues. Here the CDR3 DNA reads TGCGCCAGCAGCCATCCGACTAGCGGGAGGGCTAAAGTGGTCAATGAGCAGTTCTTC. Amino acid sequence: CASSHPTSGRAKVVNEQFF.

The chain couples TRBV7-2 to TRBJ2-2; 11 nucleotides line up with TRBD2. Unmatched junction bases numbered 2, after V lost 4 bases and J lost 4 bases. CDR3 length: 15 amino acids. CDR1 SGHTA and CDR2 FQGNSA come from the germline V gene. The CDR3 DNA follows: TGTGCCAGCAGCTACACTAGCGGGAGCACCGGGGAGCTGTTTTTT. It specifies CASSYTSGSTGELFF.

The V call is TRBV9, the J call TRBJ1-5; a weak D match, TRBD1 (5 bases). The CDR3 length is 15 residues. CDR1 and CDR2 from the germline V gene are SGDLS and YYNGEE. Trimming cost V 3 bases and J 3 bases, with 13 bases left between them. The CDR3 DNA reads as TGTGCCAGCAGCGCCGCGGGGGACCCCAATCAGCCCCAGCATTTT. Its translation is CASSAAGDPNQPQHF.

The chain is built from TRBV28 and TRBJ2-3; 10 bases line up with TRBD2. The CDR3 totals 14 residues. In germline, CDR1 is MDHEN, CDR2 SYDVKM. The V and J ends lost 6 bases and 6 bases, in that order; junction bases with no gene match: 6. CDR3 in DNA: TGTGCCAGCAGCCCCAGCGGGAGGGCCGATACGCAGTATTTT. Translated, it gives CASSPSGRADTQYF. The full variable domain, with the rest looked up from reference TRBV28 and TRBJ2-3, is DVKVTQSSRYLVKRTGEKVFLECVQDMDHENMFWYRQDPGLGLRLIYFSYDVKMKEKGDIPEGYSVSREKKERFSLILESASTNQTSMYLCASSPSGRADTQYFGPGTRLTVL.

The J gene is TRBJ2-1, the V gene TRBV18, with D possibly being TRBD2 (6 bases). Germline V gives CDR1 KGHSH, CDR2 LQKENI. Trimming stripped 6 bases from V and 9 bases from J, with 12 bases between. The CDR3 consists of 12 residues. The CDR3 is CASSEGHGEQFF. The CDR3 DNA sequence: TGTGCCAGCTCGGAGGGCCACGGTGAGCAGTTCTTC.

The CDR3 coding sequence is TGCGCCAGCAGTGAGCTCCAGGGACTAGCGGGAGGAAATGAGCAGTTCTTC. This sequence encodes CASSELQGLAGGNEQFF. The chain uses TRBV5-1 and TRBJ2-1; 15 nucleotides agree with TRBD2. This CDR3 comprises 17 residues. V gave up 5 bases and J gave up 7 bases; unmatched junction bases: 10. Germline V gives CDR1 SGHRS, CDR2 YFSETQ.

The chain couples TRBV19 to TRBJ1-1; D is unclear. Trimming stripped 4 bases from V and 5 bases from J, with 11 bases between. The CDR3 runs 13 residues. Germline CDR1 reads LNHDA; CDR2 reads SQIVND (reference sequence). CDR3 loop: CASSRHSATEAFF. For the CDR3, the DNA is TGTGCCAGTAGTAGACACAGTGCTACTGAAGCTTTCTTT.

The rearrangement joins TRBV2 to TRBJ2-7, with a weak D call TRBD2 (5 bases). The V and J ends lost 2 bases and 2 bases respectively, with 10 bases between them. Per the germline V gene, CDR1 is SNHLY and CDR2 is FYNNEI. This CDR3 is 14 amino acids long. The CDR3 nucleotides are TGTGCCAGCAGTGAACGTAGGACTCCCTACGAGCAGTACTTC. Its protein product is CASSERRTPYEQYF.

This chain joins TRBV27 and TRBJ2-6; 7 bases are a match to TRBD2. This CDR3 comprises 17 residues. With 5 bases clipped from V and 1 base from J, the junction kept 8 bases outside the gene matches. The germline CDR1 and CDR2 sequences are MNHEY and SMNVEV (reference sequence). The CDR3 sequence: CASSSWEGRSGANVLTF. The CDR3 bases are TGTGCCAGCAGTAGCTGGGAGGGACGGTCTGGGGCCAACGTCCTGACTTTC.

The chain has TRBV6-6 and TRBJ2-2; TRBD1 might be the D (5 bases). This CDR3 region has 14 residues. Trimming took off 7 bases at V and 4 bases at J, with 13 bases between the two ends. CDR1 and CDR2 (germline): MNHNY, SVGAGI (reference sequence). The CDR3 sequence: CASTAGLLTGELFF. The CDR3 bases are TGTGCCAGCACGGCAGGGTTACTCACCGGGGAGCTGTTTTTT.

This chain links TRBV9 with TRBJ2-1; TRBD2 matches at 7 bases. CDR3 size: 14 residues. J was trimmed by 4 bases and V by 2 bases; bases with no gene match: 3. Germline V CDR1 and CDR2: SGDLS, YYNGEE. The CDR3 reads CASSVGLEYNEQFF. The CDR3 region has the DNA TGTGCCAGCAGCGTTGGACTAGAATACAATGAGCAGTTCTTC.

The chain employs TRBV11-3 and TRBJ2-1; 9 positions match TRBD1. Per germline, CDR1 SGHNT and CDR2 YENEEA. Germline trimming cut 4 bases from V and 9 bases from J; bases unmatched to any gene: 10. The CDR3 runs to 15 residues. CDR3 coding DNA: TGTGCCAGCAGCTGGGGGACAGGGCAGGGCGGTGAGCAGTTCTTC. Residues: CASSWGTGQGGEQFF.

This chain connects TRBV7-8 to TRBJ2-1; TRBD2 matches 8 bases. This CDR3 is built from 16 residues. Trimming took 0 bases from V and 3 from J; bases not matched to a gene: 4. The germline CDR1 and CDR2 sequences are SGHVS and FQNEAQ. The CDR3 nucleotides read TGTGCCAGCAGCTTAGCTGGACTAGCTTACTACAATGAGCAGTTCTTC. As protein: CASSLAGLAYYNEQFF.